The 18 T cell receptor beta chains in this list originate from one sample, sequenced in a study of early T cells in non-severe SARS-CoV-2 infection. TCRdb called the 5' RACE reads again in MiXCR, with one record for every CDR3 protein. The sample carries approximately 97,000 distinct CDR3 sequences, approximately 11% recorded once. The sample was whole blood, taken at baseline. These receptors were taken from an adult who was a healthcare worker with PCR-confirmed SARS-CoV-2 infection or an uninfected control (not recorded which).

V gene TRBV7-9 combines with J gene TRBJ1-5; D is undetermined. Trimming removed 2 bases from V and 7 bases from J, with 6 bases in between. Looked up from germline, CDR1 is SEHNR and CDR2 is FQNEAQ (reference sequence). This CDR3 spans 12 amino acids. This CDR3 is CASSLSPQPQHF. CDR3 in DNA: TGTGCCAGCAGCTTAAGTCCCCAGCCCCAGCATTTT.

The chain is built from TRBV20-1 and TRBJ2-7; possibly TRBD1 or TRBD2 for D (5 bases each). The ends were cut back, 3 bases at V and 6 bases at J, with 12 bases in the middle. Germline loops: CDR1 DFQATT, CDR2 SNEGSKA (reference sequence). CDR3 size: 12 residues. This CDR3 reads CSASTRGAEQYF. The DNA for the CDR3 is TGCAGTGCTAGTACTAGGGGAGCCGAGCAGTACTTC.

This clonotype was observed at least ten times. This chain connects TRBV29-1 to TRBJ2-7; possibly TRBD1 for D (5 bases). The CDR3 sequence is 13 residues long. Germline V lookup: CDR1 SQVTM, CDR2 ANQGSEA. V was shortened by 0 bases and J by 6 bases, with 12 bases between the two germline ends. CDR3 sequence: CSVEDEDNLEQYF. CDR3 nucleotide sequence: TGCAGCGTTGAAGATGAGGACAATCTCGAGCAGTACTTC.

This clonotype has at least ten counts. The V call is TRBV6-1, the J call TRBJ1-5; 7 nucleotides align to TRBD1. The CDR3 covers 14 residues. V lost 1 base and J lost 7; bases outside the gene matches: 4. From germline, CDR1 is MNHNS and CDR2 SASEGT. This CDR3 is CASSEGRGRQPQHF. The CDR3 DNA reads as TGTGCCAGCAGTGAAGGCAGGGGGAGGCAGCCCCAGCATTTT.

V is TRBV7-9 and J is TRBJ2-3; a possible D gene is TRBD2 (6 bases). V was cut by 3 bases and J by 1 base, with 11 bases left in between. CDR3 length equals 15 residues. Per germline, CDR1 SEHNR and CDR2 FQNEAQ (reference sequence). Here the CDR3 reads CASSLLGGGTDTQYF. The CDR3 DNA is TGTGCCAGCAGCTTGTTGGGCGGGGGCACAGATACGCAGTATTTT.

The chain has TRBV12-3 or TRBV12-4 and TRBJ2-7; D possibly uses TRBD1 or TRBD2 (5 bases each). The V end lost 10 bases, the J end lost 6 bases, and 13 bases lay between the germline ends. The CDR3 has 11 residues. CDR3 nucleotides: TGTGCCATCGCTGGGGACGGCGAGCAGTACTTC. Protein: CAIAGDGEQYF.

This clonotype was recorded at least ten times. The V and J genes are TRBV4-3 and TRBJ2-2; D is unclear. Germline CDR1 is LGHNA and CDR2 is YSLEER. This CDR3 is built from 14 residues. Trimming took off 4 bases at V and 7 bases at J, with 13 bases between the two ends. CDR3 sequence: CASSLQIRSGELFF. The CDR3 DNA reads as TGCGCCAGCAGCCTTCAAATACGCAGCGGGGAGCTGTTTTTT.

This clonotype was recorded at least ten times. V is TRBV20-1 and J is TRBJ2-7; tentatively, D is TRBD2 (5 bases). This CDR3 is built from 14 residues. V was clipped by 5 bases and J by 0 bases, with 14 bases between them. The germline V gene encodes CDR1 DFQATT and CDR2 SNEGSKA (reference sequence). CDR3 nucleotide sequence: TGCAGTGCTGAGATTCCGGGAAGCTCCTACGAGCAGTACTTC. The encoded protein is CSAEIPGSSYEQYF.

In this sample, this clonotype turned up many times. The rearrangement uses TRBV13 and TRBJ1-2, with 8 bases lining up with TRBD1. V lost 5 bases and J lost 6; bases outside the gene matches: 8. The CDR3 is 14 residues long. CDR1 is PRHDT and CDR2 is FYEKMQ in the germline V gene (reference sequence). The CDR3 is CASSPRHRGDGYTF. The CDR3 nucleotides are TGTGCCAGCAGCCCACGACACAGGGGGGATGGCTACACCTTC.

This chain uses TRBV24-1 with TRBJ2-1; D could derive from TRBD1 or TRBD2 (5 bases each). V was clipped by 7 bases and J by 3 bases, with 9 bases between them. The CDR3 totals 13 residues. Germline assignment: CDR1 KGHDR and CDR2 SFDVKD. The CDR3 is CATSGTFYNEQFF. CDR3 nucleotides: TGTGCCACCAGCGGGACCTTCTACAATGAGCAGTTCTTC.

CDR3 protein: CSVDSTGGHGYTF. In nucleotides, the CDR3 is TGCAGCGTAGACTCGACAGGGGGCCATGGCTACACCTTC. The rearrangement uses TRBV29-1 and TRBJ1-2; 10 bases are a match to TRBD1. Germline lookup yields CDR1 SQVTM and CDR2 ANQGSEA. This CDR3 comprises 13 residues. V gave up 6 bases and J gave up 6 bases; unmatched junction bases: 7.

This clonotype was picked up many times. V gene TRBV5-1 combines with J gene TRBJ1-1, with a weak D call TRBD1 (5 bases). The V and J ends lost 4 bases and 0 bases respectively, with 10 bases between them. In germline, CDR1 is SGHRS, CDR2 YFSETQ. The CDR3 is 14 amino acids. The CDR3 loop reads CASSVDNMNTEAFF. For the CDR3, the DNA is TGCGCCAGCAGCGTGGACAACATGAACACTGAAGCTTTCTTT.

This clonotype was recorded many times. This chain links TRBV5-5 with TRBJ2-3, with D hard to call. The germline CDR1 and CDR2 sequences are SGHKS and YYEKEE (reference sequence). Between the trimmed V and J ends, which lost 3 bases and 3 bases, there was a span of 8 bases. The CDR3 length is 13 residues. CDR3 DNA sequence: TGTGCCAGCAGCTCCGTGGGGACAGATACGCAGTATTTT. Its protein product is CASSSVGTDTQYF.

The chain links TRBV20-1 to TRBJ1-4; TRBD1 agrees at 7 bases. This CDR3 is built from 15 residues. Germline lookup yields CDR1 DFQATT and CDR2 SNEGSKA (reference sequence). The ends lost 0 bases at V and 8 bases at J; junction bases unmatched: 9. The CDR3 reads CSARDAFRDSEKLFF. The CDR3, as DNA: TGCAGTGCTAGAGATGCCTTCCGGGACAGCGAAAAACTGTTTTTT.

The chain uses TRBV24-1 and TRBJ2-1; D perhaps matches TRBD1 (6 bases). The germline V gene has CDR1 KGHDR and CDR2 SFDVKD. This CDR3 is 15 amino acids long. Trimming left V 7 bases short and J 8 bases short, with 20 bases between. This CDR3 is CATSETKRGMDEQFF. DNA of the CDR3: TGTGCCACCAGCGAAACTAAAAGGGGGATGGATGAGCAGTTCTTC.

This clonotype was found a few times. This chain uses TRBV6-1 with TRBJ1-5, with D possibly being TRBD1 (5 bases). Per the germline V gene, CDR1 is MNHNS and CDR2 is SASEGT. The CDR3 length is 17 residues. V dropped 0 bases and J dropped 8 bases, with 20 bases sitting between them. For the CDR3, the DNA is TGTGCCAGCAGTGAAGCTGCGGGGGTCGGAACGGGGGAGCCCCAGCATTTT. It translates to CASSEAAGVGTGEPQHF.

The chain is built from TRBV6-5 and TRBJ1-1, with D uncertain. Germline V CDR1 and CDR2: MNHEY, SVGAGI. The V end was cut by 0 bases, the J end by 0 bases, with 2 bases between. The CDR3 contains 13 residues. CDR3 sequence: CASSYSVNTEAFF. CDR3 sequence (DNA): TGTGCCAGCAGTTACTCAGTGAACACTGAAGCTTTCTTT.

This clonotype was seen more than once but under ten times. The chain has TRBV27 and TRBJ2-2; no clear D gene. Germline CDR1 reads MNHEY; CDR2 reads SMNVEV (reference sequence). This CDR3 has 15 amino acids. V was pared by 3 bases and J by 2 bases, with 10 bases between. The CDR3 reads CASSLFRDNTGELFF. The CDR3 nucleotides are TGTGCCAGCAGTTTGTTCAGAGATAACACCGGGGAGCTGTTTTTT.